This TCR beta chain was found in a study of blood T cell repertoires in COVID-19. The method was immunoSEQ multiplex PCR; TCRdb's version includes in-frame clones alone and lacks a portion of them. In the table there are roughly 500,000 clones, 70% to 90% of which are singletons. There are 14 residues in the CDR3. In germline, CDR1 is SGHTA, CDR2 FQGNSA. Deletions cut 2 bases from V and 4 bases from J, with 11 bases between. Clinical history as reported by participants underpinned cohort assignment. V gene TRBV7-2 combines with J gene TRBJ2-5; weak D call: TRBD2 (7 bases). Sample: PBMCs or T cells enriched from blood (not recorded which). The TCR originated in a woman aged 40 to 49 who had recovered from COVID-19. As DNA, the CDR3 is TGTGCCAGCAGCTTACAGGCGGGGGCAGAGACCCAGTACTTC. It is translated as CASSLQAGAETQYF.